This is a list of T cell receptor beta chains from one sample in a study of PD-1 blockade in classical Hodgkin lymphoma. TCRdb's copy holds only in-frame clones and misses some; the assay was immunoSEQ multiplex PCR. The data show approximately 47,000 clones, roughly 93% seen once. Sequenced input: peripheral blood mononuclear cells (PBMCs). The source is a human donor with classical Hodgkin lymphoma. The CDR3 runs from the conserved cysteine through the conserved F or W. The D gene is left open where the match is weak. Clone sizes are given selectively: once, few, many, or a class where the clone is expanded.

V gene,clone size,D gene,J gene,CDR3 protein,CDR3 DNA
TRBV4-2,.,.,TRBJ2-1,CASSQDPGTEAYNEQFF,TGTGCCAGCAGCCAAGACCCCGGGACTGAGGCCTACAATGAGCAGTTCTTC
TRBV18,once,TRBD1,TRBJ2-7,CASSRVGGQAYEQYF,TGTGCCAGCTCCCGGGTAGGGGGCCAGGCGTACGAGCAGTACTTC
TRBV11-3,.,.,TRBJ2-4,CASSLGTGGLTKNIQYF,TGTGCCAGCAGCTTAGGGACCGGGGGCTTAACCAAAAACATTCAGTACTTC
TRBV5-4,.,.,TRBJ1-2,CASSLLDGYTF,TGTGCCAGCAGCTTGTTAGACGGCTACACCTTC
TRBV10-1,few,.,TRBJ1-1,CASSPEGYSNTEAFF,TGCGCCAGCAGCCCCGAGGGTTACTCGAACACTGAAGCTTTCTTT
TRBV6-1,.,.,TRBJ2-3,CASSEGALDTDTQYF,TGTGCCAGCAGTGAAGGGGCCTTGGACACAGATACGCAGTATTTT
TRBV9,.,.,TRBJ2-4,CASSVEDRNIQYF,TGTGCCAGCAGCGTAGAGGACAGAAACATTCAGTACTTC
TRBV11-2,.,.,TRBJ2-1,CASSTQINEQFF,TGTGCCAGCAGCACGCAAATCAATGAGCAGTTCTTC
TRBV7-2,once,.,TRBJ1-2,CASGTGNSYGYTF,TGTGCCAGCGGAACAGGGAATTCCTATGGCTACACCTTC
TRBV6-5,.,.,TRBJ2-5,CASSPLGAEETQYF,TGTGCCAGCAGTCCCCTCGGGGCGGAAGAGACCCAGTACTTC
TRBV7-2,.,.,TRBJ2-1,CASSPDLEQFF,TGTGCCAGCAGCCCAGACCTGGAGCAGTTCTTC
TRBV29-1,.,.,TRBJ2-5,CSVVRGQETQYF,TGCAGCGTTGTCAGGGGACAAGAGACCCAGTACTTC
TRBV4-1,.,TRBD1,TRBJ1-1,CASSHQDRVNTEAFF,TGCGCCAGCAGCCACCAAGACAGGGTGAACACTGAAGCTTTCTTT
TRBV19,.,TRBD2,TRBJ2-1,CASSPGSGRGNEQFF,TGTGCCAGTAGTCCCGGGAGCGGGAGAGGCAATGAGCAGTTCTTC
TRBV5-1,once,.,TRBJ2-1,CASRSGTQGYEQFF,TGCGCCAGCAGATCAGGGACCCAGGGATATGAGCAGTTCTTC